This TCR beta chain was sequenced for a study of blood T cells in healthy people across ages. V shed 5 bases, J shed 4 bases, and the junction held 7 bases outside the gene matches. The CDR3 runs to 14 residues. Germline CDR1 is MGHDK and CDR2 is SYGVNS. RNA extraction gave at least 5 micrograms of total RNA per sample. This clonotype was counted many times. The authors ran a second PCR of about 7 to 11 cycles using a sample-barcoded 5' primer and a J-beta primer mix. Each TCR beta cDNA got a 12-nucleotide random molecular identifier. TCRdb processed the 5' RACE reads anew with MiXCR; each CDR3 protein has one entry. The sample has under 1,000,000 distinct CDR3 sequences, more than 35% seen once.

The sequence came from a man older than 75 in good health. The rearrangement links TRBV25-1 to TRBJ2-7; 8 nucleotides agree with TRBD1. Source material: blood. For the CDR3, the DNA is TGTGCCAGCAGTTCCCGGGACAGGAGATACGAGCAGTACTTC. It translates to CASSSRDRRYEQYF.